In this sample, the clone carrying this T cell receptor (beta chain) turned up a few times. These data originate in a study of identical twins. V dropped 5 bases and J dropped 4; count of bases not matched to a gene: 15. This CDR3 region has 17 residues. The germline CDR1 and CDR2 sequences are SEHNR and FQNEAQ (reference sequence). TCRdb re-derived calls from the 5' RACE reads in MiXCR, one entry per CDR3 protein. The repertoire includes 500,000 to 600,000 distinct CDR3 sequences, roughly a fifth of them detected once, and around 0.9% sits in the top ten. These same records also appear under a second study, on T cells expressing NK-cell markers.

Specimen: CD4+ T cells sorted from blood. This TCR was recovered from a woman between 18 and 29 years old in good health. The V and J genes are TRBV7-9 and TRBJ2-5; 8 positions match TRBD2. Here the CDR3 reads CASSALALLRGGETQYF. As DNA, the CDR3 is TGTGCCAGCAGCGCCTTAGCCCTGCTCCGGGGGGGAGAGACCCAGTACTTC.